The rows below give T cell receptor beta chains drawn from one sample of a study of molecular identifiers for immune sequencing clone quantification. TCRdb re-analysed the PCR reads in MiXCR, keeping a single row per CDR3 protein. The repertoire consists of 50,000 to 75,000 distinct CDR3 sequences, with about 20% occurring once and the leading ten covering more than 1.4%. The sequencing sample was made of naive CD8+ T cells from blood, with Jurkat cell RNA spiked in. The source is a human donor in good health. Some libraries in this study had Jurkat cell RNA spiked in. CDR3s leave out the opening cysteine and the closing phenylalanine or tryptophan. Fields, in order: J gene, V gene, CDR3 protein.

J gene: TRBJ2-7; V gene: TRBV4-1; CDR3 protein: ASSQGPFYTAEQN
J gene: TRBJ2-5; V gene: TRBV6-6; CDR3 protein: ASSKTQGVETQY
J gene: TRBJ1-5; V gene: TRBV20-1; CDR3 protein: SARDVGVGTLNQPQH
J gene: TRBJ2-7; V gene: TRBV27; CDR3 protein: ASSFKGAYEQY
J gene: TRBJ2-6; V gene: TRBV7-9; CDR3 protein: ASSFDPASGANVLT
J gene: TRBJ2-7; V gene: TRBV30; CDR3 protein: AWSVLLTEQY
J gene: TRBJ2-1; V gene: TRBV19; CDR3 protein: ASSIWDTSNEQF
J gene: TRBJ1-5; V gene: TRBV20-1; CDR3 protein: SARDLQGSNQPQH
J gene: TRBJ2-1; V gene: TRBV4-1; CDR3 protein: ASSPTLLNEQF
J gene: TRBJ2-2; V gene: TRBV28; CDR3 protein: ASSFGFRDDTGELF
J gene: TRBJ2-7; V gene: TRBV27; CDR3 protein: ASSWGTPQYEQY
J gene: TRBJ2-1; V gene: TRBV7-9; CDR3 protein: ASLAGASYNEQF
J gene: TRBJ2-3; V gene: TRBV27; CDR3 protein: ASRRGDTQY
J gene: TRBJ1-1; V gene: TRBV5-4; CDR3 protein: ASKLGDSEAF
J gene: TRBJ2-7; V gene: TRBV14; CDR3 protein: ASSLGTSGYEQY
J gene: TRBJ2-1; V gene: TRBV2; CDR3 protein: ASSDPPWGLNNEQF
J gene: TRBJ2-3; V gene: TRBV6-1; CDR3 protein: ASSDLAESTDTQY
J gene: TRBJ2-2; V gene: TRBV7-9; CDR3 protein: ASSLSEGTNHAGELF
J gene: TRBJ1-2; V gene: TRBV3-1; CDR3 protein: ASSQDYTAKEYGYT
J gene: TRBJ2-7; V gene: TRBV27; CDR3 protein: ASIGWDRGWREQY
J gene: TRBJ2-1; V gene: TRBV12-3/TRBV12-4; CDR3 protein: ASSPLGATYNEQF
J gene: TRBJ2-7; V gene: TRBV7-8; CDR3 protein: ASRFSGGAYEQY
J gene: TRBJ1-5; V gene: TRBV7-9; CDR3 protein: ASSSTGPQPQH
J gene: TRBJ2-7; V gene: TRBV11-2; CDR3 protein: ASSLTGSEQY
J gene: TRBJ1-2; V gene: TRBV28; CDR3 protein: ASSRPGQNYGYT
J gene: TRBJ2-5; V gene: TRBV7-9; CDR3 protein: ASSPFRSLGETQY
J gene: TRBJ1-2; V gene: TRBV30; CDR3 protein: AWDQVPSANYGYT
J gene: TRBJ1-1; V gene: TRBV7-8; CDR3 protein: ASSPRQQNTEAF
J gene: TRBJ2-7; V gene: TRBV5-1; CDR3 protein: ASSFGGLAGEGVYEQY
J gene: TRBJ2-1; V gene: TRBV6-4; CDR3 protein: ASRSRYNEQF
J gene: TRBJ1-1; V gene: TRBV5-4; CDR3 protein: ASYIRAGPPGTEAF
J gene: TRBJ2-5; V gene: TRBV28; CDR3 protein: ASSFGPSGRMRQEAQY
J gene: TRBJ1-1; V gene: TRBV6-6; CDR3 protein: ASSYRPPGETEAF
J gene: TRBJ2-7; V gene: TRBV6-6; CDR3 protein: ASSYAEGIYEQY
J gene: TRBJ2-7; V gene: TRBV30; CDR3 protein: AWRDKREGYEQY
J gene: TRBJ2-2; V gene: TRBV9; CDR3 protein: ASSVGGGTGELF
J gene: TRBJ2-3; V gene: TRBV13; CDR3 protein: AGSNKGQAGPPADTQY
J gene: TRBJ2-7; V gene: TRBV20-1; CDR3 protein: SARGGYPPNEQY
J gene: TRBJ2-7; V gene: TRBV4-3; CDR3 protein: ASSQGRSAIYEQY
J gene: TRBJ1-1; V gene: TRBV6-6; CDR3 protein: ANNPRESTEAF
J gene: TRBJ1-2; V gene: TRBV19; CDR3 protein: ASSVTVNYGYT
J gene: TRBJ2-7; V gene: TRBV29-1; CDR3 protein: SVITVVNGASLLPGSYEQY
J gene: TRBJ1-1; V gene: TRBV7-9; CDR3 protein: ASSPTFREDTEAF
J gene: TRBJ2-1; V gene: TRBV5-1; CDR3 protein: ASSFRVNNEQF
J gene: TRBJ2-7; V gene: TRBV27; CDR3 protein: ASRGPYEQY
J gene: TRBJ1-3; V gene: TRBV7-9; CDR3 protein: ASSSWRAGNTIY
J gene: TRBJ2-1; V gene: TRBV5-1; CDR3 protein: ASSLFSGHNEQF
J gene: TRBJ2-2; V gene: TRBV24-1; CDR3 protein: ATSDLSLGLAGALNTGELF
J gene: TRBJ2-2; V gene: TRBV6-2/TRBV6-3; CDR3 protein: ASNAYRGGNTGELF
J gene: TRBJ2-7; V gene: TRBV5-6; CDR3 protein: ASSWGRQALYEQY
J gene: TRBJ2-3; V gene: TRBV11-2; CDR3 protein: ASSQDSQY
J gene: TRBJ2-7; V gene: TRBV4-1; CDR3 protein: ASSHLQDEQY
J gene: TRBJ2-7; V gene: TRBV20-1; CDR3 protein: SASFIPVSTEQY
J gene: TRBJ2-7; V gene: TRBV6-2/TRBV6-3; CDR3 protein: ASSQTGAAAEQY
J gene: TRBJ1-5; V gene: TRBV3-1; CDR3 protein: ASSHGRRDLQPQH